The clone carrying this T cell receptor (beta chain) has only a few counts. This specimen comes from a study of blood T cell repertoires in COVID-19. For the study at large: The United States, Italy and Spain provided the acute and convalescent COVID-19 samples. PBMCs, B-cell-depleted T cells, or T cells provided the cDNA or gDNA that made up the material.

In the original workflow: By means of reference gene primer amplification, nucleated cell counts were estimated. TCRdb's table, derived via immunoSEQ multiplex PCR, lists solely in-frame clones and lacks some. The V and J calls and clone size are taken from that table; D and trimming were inferred from the DNA. This table holds some 66,000 clones, 91% found once. The J segment lost 3 bases and the V segment lost 2 bases, leaving 5 bases of the junction unmatched. Germline values: CDR1 SGHNT, CDR2 YYREEE (reference sequence). This CDR3 is built from 15 residues. The rearrangement links TRBV5-4 to TRBJ2-3; 8 nucleotides match TRBD2. The source material was peripheral blood. This TCR derives from a human donor in a cohort sampled during active COVID-19. The CDR3 nucleotides read TGTGCCAGCAGCTTTCGGGGGGGCGGGACAGATACGCAGTATTTT. Residues: CASSFRGGGTDTQYF.